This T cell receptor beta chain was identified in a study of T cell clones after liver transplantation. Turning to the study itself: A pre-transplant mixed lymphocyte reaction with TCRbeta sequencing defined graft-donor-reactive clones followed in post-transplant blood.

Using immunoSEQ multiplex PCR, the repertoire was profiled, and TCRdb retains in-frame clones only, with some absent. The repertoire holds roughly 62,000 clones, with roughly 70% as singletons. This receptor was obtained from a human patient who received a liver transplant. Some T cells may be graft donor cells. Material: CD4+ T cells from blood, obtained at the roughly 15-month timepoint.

The CDR3 DNA sequence: TGTGCCAGTAGTATAATGGGCGGGACTAGCGGTACTTACGAGCAGTACTTC. It specifies CASSIMGGTSGTYEQYF. V is TRBV19 and J is TRBJ2-7, with TRBD2 matching over 11 bases. The CDR3 has 17 residues. With V trimmed by 2 bases and J by 4 bases, 10 bases remained unmatched. The germline CDR1 and CDR2 sequences are LNHDA and SQIVND (reference sequence).